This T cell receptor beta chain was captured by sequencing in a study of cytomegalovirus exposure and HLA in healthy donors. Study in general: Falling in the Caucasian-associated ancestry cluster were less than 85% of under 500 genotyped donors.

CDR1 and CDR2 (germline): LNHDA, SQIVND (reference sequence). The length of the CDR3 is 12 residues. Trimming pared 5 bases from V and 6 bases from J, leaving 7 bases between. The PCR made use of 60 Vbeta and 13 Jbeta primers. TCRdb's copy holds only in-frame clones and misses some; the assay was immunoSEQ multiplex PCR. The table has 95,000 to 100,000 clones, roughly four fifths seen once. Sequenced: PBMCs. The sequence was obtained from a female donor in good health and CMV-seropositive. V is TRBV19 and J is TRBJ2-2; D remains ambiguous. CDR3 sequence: CASSRVAGELFF. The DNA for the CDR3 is TGTGCCAGTAGTCGGGTCGCCGGGGAGCTGTTTTTT.